The 6 T cell receptor beta chains reported below all come from one sample, sequenced in a study of regulatory T cells in long-lasting Graves disease (dated by TCRdb to about 2021). The label giving this sample's time point can be read as: newly diagnosed GD, antithyroid drugs for less than 3 months. For both TCR sequencing and RNA sequencing, RNA was extracted from PBMCs using TRIzol. The method behind the library was multiplex PCR. The sequencer listed for this sample is Illumina HiSeq 4000. TCR beta libraries were built with iRepertoire HTBI primers and Arm-PCR amplification of CDR3 regions. The public reads were quality trimmed at Q25 with fastp and then assembled into clones with MiXCR by TCRdb, keeping productive beta chains. Rows matching on CDR3 protein sequence are summarized as one entry with the most common DNA and genes. The sample data list some 410,000 distinct CDR3 sequences, and around 15% of these were observed just once. Over 8.5% of the sample rests with the top ten.

This sample also appeared in a second study, on T cells in Graves' hyperthyroidism and ophthalmopathy.

The source material was peripheral blood mononuclear cells (PBMCs), sampled at new diagnosis, from a patient treated with antithyroid drugs. All receptors derive from a woman younger than 45 with Graves disease. Donor details come from another sample of the same person, matched by shared clones.

The J gene is TRBJ2-3, the V gene TRBV11-2; possibly TRBD2 for D (6 bases). Germline CDR1 is SGHAT and CDR2 is FQNNGV. The CDR3 has 17 residues. V was cut by 4 bases and J by 1 base, with 18 bases left in between. This CDR3 is CASSSPIGGTGTDTQYF. CDR3 bases: TGTGCCAGCAGCTCACCCATTGGGGGGACTGGCACAGATACGCAGTATTTT. Full variable domain (outside the CDR3, taken from reference TRBV11-2 and TRBJ2-3): EAGVAQSPRYKIIEKRQSVAFWCNPISGHATLYWYQQILGQGPKLLIQFQNNGVVDDSQLPKDRFSAERLKGVDSTLKIQPAKLEDSAVYLCASSSPIGGTGTDTQYFGPGTRLTVL.

This clonotype appeared many times. The chain couples TRBV11-2 to TRBJ2-7; possible D gene TRBD1, 5 bases. The CDR3 spans 14 residues. Germline V gene data show CDR1 as SGHAT and CDR2 as FQNNGV. Between the trimmed V and J ends, which lost 2 bases and 4 bases, there was a span of 12 bases. In nucleotides, the CDR3 is TGTGCCAGCAGCTTACCTGGACAACCTTACGAGCAGTACTTC. Translated: CASSLPGQPYEQYF.

Ten or more counts support this clonotype. The chain joins TRBV3-1 to TRBJ1-1; unclear D gene. The CDR3 is 17 residues long. Germline-derived CDR1 and CDR2 are LGHDT and YNNKEL (reference sequence). Trimming shortened V by 3 bases and J by 5 bases, and 22 bases separated the two germline ends. The CDR3: CASSQSEGPPRGTEAFF. The DNA of the CDR3 is TGTGCCAGCAGCCAGTCGGAGGGTCCCCCCCGAGGAACTGAAGCTTTCTTT.

This sequence joins TRBV20-1 and TRBJ2-2; D uncertain. V was shortened by 1 base and J by 0 bases, with 9 bases between the two germline ends. This CDR3 is built from 15 residues. CDR1 is DFQATT and CDR2 is SNEGSKA in the germline V gene (reference sequence). This chain's CDR3 is CSARAGRSNTGELFF. The CDR3 nucleotides read TGCAGTGCTAGAGCCGGCCGTTCGAACACCGGGGAGCTGTTTTTT.

This clonotype was seen only a few times. The chain links TRBV7-9 to TRBJ2-2; no clear D. V lost 4 bases, J lost 5 bases, and 17 bases lay in between. Germline V lookup: CDR1 SEHNR, CDR2 FQNEAQ (reference sequence). The CDR3 is 16 residues long. The CDR3 is CASSSAFGPSTGELFF. Here the CDR3 DNA reads TGTGCCAGCAGCTCAGCTTTCGGACCTTCGACCGGGGAGCTGTTTTTT.

The chain combines TRBV9 with TRBJ1-2, with 7 bases fitting TRBD1. The CDR3 totals 14 residues. Looked up from germline, CDR1 is SGDLS and CDR2 is YYNGEE. V trimming: 3 bases; J trimming: 7 bases; junction bases outside the gene matches: 9. In nucleotides, the CDR3 is TGTGCCAGCAGCGGCTGGGACAGTTTGGGTGGCTACACCTTC. Amino acids: CASSGWDSLGGYTF.